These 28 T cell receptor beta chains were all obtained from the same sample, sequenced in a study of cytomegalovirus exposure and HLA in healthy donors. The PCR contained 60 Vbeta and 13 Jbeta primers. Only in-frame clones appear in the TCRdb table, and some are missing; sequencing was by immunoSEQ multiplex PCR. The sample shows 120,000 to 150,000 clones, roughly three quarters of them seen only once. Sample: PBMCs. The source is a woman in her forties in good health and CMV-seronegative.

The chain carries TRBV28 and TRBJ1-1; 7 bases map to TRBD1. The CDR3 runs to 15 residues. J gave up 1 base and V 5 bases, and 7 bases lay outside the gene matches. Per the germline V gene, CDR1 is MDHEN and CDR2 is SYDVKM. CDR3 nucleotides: TGTGCCAGCAGTGGAGGGGGCCAAGAGAACACTGAAGCTTTCTTT. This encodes CASSGGGQENTEAFF.

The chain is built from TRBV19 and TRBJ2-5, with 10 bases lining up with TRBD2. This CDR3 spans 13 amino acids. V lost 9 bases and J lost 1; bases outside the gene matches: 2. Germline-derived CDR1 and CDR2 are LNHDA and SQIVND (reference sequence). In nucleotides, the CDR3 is TGTGCCAGCCGACTAGCGGGCCAAGAGACCCAGTACTTC. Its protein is CASRLAGQETQYF.

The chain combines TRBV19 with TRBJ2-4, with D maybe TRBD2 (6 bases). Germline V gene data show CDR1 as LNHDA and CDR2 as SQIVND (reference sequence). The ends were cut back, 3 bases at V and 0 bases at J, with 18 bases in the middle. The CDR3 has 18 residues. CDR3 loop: CASSMGLARPLAKNIQYF. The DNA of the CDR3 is TGTGCCAGTAGTATGGGGCTAGCGAGACCTTTAGCCAAAAACATTCAGTACTTC.

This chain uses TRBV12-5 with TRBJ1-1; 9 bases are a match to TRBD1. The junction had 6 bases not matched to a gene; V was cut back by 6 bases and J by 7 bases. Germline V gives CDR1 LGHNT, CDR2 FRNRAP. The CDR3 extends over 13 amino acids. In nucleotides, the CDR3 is TGTGCTAGTGGGAGACAGGGGGGCGTTGAAGCTTTCTTT. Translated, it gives CASGRQGGVEAFF.

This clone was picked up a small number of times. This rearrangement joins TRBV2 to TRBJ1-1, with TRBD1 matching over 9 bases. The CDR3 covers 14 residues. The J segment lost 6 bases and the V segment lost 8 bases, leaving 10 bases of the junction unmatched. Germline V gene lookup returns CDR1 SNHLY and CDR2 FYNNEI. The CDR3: CASGLPRDRAEAFF. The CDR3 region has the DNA TGTGCCAGCGGACTTCCCAGGGACAGGGCTGAAGCTTTCTTT.

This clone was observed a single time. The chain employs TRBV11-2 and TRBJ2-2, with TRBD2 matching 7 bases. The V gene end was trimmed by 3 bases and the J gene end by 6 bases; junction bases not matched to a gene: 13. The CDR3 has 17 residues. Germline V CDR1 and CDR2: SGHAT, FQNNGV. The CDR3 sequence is CASSFDREALGSGELFF. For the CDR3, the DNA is TGTGCCAGCAGCTTCGACCGGGAGGCCCTCGGGTCCGGGGAGCTGTTTTTT.

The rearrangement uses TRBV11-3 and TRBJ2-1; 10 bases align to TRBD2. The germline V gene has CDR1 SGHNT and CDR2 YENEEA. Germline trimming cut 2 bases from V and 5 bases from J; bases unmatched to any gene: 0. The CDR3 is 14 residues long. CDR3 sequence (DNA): TGTGCCAGCAGCTTACTAGCGGGAGACAATGAGCAGTTCTTC. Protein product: CASSLLAGDNEQFF. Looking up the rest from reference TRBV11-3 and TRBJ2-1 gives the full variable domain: EAGVVQSPRYKIIEKKQPVAFWCNPISGHNTLYWYLQNLGQGPELLIRYENEEAVDDSQLPKDRFSAERLKGVDSTLKIQPAELGDSAVYLCASSLLAGDNEQFFGPGTRLTVL.

The CDR3 bases are TGTGCCAGCAGCCCAAATACCCCGACTAGCGGGGGCCCGCGAGAGACCCAGTACTTC. It translates to CASSPNTPTSGGPRETQYF. The J gene is TRBJ2-5, the V gene TRBV7-9; the match to TRBD2 covers 12 bases. V shed 5 bases, J shed 4 bases, and the junction held 17 bases outside the gene matches. The CDR3 totals 19 residues. Germline V gene lookup returns CDR1 SEHNR and CDR2 FQNEAQ (reference sequence).

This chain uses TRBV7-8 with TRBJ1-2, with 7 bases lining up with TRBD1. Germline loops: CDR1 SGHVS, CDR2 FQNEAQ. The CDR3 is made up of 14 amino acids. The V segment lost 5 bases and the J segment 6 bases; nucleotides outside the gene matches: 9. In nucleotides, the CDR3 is TGTGCCAGCAGCCCCAGGGGGACCTTTAATGGCTACACCTTC. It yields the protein CASSPRGTFNGYTF.

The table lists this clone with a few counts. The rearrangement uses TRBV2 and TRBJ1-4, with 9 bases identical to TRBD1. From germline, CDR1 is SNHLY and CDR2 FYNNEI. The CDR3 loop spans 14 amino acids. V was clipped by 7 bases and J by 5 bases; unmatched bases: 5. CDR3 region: CASTPTGGNEKLFF. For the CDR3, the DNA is TGTGCCAGCACTCCGACAGGGGGGAATGAAAAACTGTTTTTT.

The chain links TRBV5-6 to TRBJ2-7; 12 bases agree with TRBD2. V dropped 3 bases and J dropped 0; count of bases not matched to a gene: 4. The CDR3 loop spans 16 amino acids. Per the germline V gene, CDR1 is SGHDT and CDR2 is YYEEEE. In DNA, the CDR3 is TGTGCCAGCAGCTCCGGACTAGCGGGGTTCTCCTACGAGCAGTACTTC. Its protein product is CASSSGLAGFSYEQYF.

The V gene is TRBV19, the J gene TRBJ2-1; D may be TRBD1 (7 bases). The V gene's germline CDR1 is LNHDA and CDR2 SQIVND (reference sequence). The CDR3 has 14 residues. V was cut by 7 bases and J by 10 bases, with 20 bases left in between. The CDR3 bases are TGTGCCAGTAAGTCTCCGGGAGACAGGGAAGAGCAGTTCTTC. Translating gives CASKSPGDREEQFF.

This CDR3 is CASSYGDSYEQYF. The CDR3 DNA reads TGTGCCAGCAGTTACGGTGACTCCTACGAGCAGTACTTC. The chain couples TRBV27 to TRBJ2-5, with no clear D. The better agreement between TRBJ2-7 and the DNA end casts doubt on the J call. The CDR3 runs 13 residues. From germline, CDR1 is MNHEY and CDR2 SMNVEV (reference sequence).

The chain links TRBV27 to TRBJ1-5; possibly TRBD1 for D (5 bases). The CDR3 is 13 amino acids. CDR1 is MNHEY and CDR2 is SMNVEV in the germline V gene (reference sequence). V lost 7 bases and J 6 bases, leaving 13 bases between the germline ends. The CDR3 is CASTSGYGQPQHF. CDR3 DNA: TGTGCCAGCACCTCAGGGTACGGTCAGCCCCAGCATTTT.

In DNA form, the CDR3 reads TGTGCCACCAGCAGAGGTCAGGGGGAAAGGAATTCACCCCTCCACTTT. This sequence encodes CATSRGQGERNSPLHF. The chain couples TRBV15 to TRBJ1-6; 7 bases are a match to TRBD1. The J segment lost 7 bases and the V segment lost 1 base, leaving 7 bases of the junction unmatched. The CDR3 has 16 residues. Germline V lookup: CDR1 LNHNV, CDR2 YYDKDF (reference sequence).

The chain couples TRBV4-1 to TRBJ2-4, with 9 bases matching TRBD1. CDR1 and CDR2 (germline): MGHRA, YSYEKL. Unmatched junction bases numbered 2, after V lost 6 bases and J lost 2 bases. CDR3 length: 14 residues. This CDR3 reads CASRGTGSKNIQYF. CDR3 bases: TGCGCCAGCAGGGGGACAGGGTCCAAAAACATTCAGTACTTC.

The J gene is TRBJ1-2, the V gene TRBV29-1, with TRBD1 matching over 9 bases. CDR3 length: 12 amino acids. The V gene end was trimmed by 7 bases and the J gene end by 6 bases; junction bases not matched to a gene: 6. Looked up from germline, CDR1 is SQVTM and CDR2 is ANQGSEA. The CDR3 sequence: CSGGDRVDGYTF. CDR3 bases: TGCAGCGGGGGGGACAGGGTCGATGGCTACACCTTC.

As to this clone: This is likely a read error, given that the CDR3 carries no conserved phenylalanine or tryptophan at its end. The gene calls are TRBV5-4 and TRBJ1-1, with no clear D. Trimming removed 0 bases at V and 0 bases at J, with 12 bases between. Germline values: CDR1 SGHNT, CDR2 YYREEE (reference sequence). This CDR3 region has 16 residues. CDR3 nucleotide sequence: TGTGCCAGCAGCTTGGACGGAGGCGGGCTGAACACTGAAGCTTTCTCT. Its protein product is CASSLDGGGLNTEAFS.

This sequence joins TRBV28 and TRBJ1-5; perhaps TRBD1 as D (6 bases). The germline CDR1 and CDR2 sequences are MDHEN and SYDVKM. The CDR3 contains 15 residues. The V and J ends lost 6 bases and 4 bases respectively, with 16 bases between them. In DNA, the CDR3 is TGTGCCAGCAGCAGTTTAGGGCAGGGGAATCAGCCCCAGCATTTT. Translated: CASSSLGQGNQPQHF. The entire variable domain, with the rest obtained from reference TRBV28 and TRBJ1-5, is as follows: DVKVTQSSRYLVKRTGEKVFLECVQDMDHENMFWYRQDPGLGLRLIYFSYDVKMKEKGDIPEGYSVSREKKERFSLILESASTNQTSMYLCASSSLGQGNQPQHFGDGTRLSIL.

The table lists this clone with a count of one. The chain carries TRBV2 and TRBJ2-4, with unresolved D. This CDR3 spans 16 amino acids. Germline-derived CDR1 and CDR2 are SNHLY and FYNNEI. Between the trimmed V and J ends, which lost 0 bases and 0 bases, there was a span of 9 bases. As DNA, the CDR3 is TGTGCCAGCAGTGAAGCACACAGTATAGCCAAAAACATTCAGTACTTC. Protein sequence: CASSEAHSIAKNIQYF.

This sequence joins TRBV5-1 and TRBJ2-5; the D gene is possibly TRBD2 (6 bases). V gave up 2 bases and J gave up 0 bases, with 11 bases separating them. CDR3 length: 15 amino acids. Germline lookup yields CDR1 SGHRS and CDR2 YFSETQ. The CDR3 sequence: CASSFGSGNQETQYF. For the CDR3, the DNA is TGCGCCAGCAGCTTCGGTAGCGGTAACCAAGAGACCCAGTACTTC.

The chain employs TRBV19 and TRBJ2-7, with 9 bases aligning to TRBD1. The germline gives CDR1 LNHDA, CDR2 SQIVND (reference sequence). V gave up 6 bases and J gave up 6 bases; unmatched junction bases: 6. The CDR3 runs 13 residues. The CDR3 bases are TGTGCCAGTAGGCCGGGACAGGGAAGCGAGCAGTACTTC. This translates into CASRPGQGSEQYF.

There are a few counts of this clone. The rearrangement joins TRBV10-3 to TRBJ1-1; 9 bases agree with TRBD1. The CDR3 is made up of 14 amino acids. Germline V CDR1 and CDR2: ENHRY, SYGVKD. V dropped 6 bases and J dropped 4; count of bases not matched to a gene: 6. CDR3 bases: TGTGCCATCAGGATTGACAGGGGGGGCACTGAAGCTTTCTTT. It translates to CAIRIDRGGTEAFF.

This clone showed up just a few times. In DNA form, the CDR3 reads TGTGCCACCAGCAGAGACCCGGGACAGAATCAGCCCCAGCATTTT. It encodes CATSRDPGQNQPQHF. V and J are TRBV15 and TRBJ1-5, with 7 bases aligning to TRBD1. CDR3 size: 15 residues. In germline, CDR1 is LNHNV, CDR2 YYDKDF (reference sequence). The J segment lost 4 bases and the V segment lost 0 bases, leaving 3 bases of the junction unmatched.

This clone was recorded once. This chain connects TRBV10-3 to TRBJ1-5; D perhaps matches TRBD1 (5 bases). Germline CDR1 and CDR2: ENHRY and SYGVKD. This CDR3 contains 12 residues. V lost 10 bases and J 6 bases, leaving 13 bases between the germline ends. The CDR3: CATREVGQPQHF. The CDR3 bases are TGTGCCACCAGGGAGGTCGGTCAGCCCCAGCATTTT.

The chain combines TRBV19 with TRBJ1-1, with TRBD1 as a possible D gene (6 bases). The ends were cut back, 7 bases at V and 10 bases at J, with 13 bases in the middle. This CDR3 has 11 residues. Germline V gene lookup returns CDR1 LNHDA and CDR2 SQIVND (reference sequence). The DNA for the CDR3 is TGTGCCAGTACCTGGACAGAGGGAGCTTTCTTT. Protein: CASTWTEGAFF.

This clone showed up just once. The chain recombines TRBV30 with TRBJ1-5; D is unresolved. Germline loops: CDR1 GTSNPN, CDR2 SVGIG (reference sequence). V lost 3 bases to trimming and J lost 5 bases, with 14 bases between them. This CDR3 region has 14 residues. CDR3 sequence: CAWSPTRRDQPQHF. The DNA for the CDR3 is TGTGCCTGGAGCCCCACTCGTCGGGATCAGCCCCAGCATTTT.

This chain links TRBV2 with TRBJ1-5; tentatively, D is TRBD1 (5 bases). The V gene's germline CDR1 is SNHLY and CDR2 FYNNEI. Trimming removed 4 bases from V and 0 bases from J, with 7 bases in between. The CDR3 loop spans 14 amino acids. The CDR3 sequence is CASSGGGSNQPQHF. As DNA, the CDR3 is TGTGCCAGCAGTGGGGGCGGTAGCAATCAGCCCCAGCATTTT.